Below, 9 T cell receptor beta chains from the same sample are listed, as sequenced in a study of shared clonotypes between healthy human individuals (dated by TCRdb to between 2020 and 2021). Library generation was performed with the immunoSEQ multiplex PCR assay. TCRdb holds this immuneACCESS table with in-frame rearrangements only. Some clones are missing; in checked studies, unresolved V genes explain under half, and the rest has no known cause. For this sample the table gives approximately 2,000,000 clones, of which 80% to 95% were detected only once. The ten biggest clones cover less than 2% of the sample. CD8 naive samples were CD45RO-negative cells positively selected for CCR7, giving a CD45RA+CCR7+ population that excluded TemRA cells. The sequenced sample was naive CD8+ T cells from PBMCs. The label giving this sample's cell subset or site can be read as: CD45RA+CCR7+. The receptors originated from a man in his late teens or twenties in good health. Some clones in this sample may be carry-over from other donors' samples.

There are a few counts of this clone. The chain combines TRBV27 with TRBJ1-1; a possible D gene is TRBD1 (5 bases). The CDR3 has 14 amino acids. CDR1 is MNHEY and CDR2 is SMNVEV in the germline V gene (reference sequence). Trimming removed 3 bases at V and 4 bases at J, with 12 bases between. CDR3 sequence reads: CASSFGARGTEAFF. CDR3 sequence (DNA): TGTGCCAGCAGTTTTGGGGCGCGGGGCACTGAAGCTTTCTTT.

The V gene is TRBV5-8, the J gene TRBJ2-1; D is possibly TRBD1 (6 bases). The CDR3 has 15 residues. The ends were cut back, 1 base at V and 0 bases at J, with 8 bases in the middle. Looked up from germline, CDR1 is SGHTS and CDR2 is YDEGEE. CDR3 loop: CASSLTGNSYNEQFF. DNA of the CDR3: TGTGCCAGCAGCTTGACAGGGAACTCCTACAATGAGCAGTTCTTC.

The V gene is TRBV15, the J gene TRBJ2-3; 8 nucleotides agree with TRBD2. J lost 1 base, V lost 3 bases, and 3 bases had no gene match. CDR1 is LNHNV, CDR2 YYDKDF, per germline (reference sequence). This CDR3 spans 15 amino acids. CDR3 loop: CATSSSGSGTDTQYF. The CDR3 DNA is TGTGCCACCAGCAGCAGCGGGAGCGGCACAGATACGCAGTATTTT.

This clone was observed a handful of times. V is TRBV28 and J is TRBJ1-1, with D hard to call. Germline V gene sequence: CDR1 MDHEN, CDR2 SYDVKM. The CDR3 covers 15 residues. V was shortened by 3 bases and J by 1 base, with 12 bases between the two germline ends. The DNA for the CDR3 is TGTGCCAGCAGTTTCCCCCGGGGAGGGAACACTGAAGCTTTCTTT. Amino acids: CASSFPRGGNTEAFF. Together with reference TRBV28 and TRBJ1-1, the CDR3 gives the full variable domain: DVKVTQSSRYLVKRTGEKVFLECVQDMDHENMFWYRQDPGLGLRLIYFSYDVKMKEKGDIPEGYSVSREKKERFSLILESASTNQTSMYLCASSFPRGGNTEAFFGQGTRLTVV.

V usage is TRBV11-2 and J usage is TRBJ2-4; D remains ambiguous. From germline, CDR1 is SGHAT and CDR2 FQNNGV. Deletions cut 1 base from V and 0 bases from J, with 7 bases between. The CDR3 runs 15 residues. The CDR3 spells CASSLVGLAKNIQYF. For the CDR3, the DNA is TGTGCCAGCAGCTTAGTAGGGCTAGCCAAAAACATTCAGTACTTC.

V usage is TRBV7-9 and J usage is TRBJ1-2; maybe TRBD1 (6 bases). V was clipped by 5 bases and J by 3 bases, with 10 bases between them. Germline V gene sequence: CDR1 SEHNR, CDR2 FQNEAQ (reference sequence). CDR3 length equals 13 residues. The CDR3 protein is CASSEQGYYGYTF. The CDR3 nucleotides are TGTGCCAGCAGCGAACAGGGATACTATGGCTACACCTTC.

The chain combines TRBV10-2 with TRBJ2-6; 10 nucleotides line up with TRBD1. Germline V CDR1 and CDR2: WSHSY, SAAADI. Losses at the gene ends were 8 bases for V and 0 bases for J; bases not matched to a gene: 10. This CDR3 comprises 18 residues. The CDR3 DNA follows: TGCGCCAGCGAAAGAACTGGGACAGGGGCCTCTGGGGCCAACGTCCTGACTTTC. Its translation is CASERTGTGASGANVLTF.

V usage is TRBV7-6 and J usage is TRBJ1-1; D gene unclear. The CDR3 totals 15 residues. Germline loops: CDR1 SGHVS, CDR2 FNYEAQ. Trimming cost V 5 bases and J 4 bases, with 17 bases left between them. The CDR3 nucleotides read TGTGCCAGCAGCCCCGCCGCCGGTTGGGGCACTGAAGCTTTCTTT. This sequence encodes CASSPAAGWGTEAFF.

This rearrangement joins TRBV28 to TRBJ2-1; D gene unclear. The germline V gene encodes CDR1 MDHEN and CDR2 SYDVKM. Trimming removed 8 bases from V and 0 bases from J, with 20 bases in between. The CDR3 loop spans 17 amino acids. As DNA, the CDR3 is TGTGCCAGCCCCCCACGGGCGATTGGTAGCTCCTACAATGAGCAGTTCTTC. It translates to CASPPRAIGSSYNEQFF.